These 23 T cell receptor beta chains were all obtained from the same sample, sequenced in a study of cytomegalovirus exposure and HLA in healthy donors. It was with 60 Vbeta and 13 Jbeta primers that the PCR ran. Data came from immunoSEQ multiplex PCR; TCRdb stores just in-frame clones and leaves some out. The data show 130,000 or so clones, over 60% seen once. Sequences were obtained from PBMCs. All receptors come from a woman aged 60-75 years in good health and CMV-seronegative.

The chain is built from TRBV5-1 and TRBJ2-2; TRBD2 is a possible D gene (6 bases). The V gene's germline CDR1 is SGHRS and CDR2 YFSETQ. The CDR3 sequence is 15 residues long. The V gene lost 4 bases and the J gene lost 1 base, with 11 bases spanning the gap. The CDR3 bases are TGCGCCAGCAGCCCGGGGGACCTGAACACCGGGGAGCTGTTTTTT. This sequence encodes CASSPGDLNTGELFF.

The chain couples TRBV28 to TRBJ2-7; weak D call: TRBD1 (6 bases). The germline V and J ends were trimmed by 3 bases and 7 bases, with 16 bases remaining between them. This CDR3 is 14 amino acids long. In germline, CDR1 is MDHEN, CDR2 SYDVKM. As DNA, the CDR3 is TGTGCCAGCAGTTTTTCCAACAGGGCTTGGGAGCAGTACTTC. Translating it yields CASSFSNRAWEQYF.

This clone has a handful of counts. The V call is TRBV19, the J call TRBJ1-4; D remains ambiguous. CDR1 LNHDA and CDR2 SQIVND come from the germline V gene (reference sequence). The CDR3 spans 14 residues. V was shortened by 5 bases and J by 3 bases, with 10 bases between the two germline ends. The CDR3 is CASSLLAANEKLFF. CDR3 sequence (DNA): TGTGCCAGTAGTCTGTTGGCGGCTAATGAAAAACTGTTTTTT.

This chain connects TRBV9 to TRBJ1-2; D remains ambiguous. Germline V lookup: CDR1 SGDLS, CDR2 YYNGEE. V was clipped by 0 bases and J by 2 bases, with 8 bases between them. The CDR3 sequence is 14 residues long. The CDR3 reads CASSVAGANYGYTF. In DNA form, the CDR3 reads TGTGCCAGCAGCGTAGCAGGTGCCAACTATGGCTACACCTTC.

Here the CDR3 reads CASSPPGQGTWTQYF. The CDR3 DNA sequence: TGTGCCAGCTCTCCTCCGGGACAGGGGACTTGGACCCAGTACTTC. The chain joins TRBV18 to TRBJ2-5; 10 bases agree with TRBD1. The CDR3 length is 15 residues. Trimming at V came to 6 bases and at J to 7 bases, leaving 11 bases not matched to a gene. The V gene's germline CDR1 is KGHSH and CDR2 LQKENI.

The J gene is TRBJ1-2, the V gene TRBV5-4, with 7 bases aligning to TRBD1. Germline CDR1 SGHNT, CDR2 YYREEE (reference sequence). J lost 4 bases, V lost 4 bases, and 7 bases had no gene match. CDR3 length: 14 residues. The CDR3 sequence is CASSTTQGRYGYTF. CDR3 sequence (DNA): TGTGCCAGCAGCACCACACAGGGGCGCTATGGCTACACCTTC.

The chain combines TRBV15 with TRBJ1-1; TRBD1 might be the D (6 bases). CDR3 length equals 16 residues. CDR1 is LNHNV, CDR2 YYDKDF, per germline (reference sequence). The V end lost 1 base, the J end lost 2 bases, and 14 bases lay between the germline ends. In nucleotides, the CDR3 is TGTGCCACCAGCAGAGGGCAGGGGCTTTTCAACACTGAAGCTTTCTTT. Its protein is CATSRGQGLFNTEAFF.

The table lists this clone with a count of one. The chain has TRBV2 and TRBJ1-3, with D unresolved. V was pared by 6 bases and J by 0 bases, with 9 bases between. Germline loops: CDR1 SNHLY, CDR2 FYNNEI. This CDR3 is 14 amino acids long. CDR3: CASRQGSSGNTIYF. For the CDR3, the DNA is TGTGCCAGCAGGCAAGGGAGCTCTGGAAACACCATATATTTT.

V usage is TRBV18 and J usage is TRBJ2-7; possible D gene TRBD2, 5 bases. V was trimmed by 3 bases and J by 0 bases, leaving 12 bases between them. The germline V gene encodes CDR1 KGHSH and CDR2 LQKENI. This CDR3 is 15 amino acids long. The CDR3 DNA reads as TGTGCCAGCTCACCGACAATCGGGAACTCCTACGAGCAGTACTTC. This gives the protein CASSPTIGNSYEQYF.

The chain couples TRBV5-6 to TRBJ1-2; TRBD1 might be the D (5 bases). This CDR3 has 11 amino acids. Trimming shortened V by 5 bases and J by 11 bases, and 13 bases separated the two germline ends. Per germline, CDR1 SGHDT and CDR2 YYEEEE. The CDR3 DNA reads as TGTGCCAGCAGTTCCACAGGAAAATACACCTTC. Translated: CASSSTGKYTF.

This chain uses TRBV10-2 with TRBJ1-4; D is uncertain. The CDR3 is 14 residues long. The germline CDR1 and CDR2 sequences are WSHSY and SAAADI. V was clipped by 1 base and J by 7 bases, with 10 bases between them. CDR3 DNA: TGCGCCAGCAGTGAGTTCCGGGTCGGTGAAAAACTGTTTTTT. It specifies CASSEFRVGEKLFF.

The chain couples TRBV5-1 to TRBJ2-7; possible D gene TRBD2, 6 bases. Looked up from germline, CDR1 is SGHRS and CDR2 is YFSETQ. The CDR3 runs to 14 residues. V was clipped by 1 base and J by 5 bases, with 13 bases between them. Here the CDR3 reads CASSLSGRFNEQYF. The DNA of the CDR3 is TGCGCCAGCAGCTTGTCGGGGAGGTTCAACGAGCAGTACTTC.

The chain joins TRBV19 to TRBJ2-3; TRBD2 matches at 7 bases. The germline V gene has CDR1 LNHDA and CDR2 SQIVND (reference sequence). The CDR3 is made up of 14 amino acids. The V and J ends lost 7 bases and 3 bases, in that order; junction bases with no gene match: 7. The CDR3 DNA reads TGTGCCAGTACGACCGACGGGGGGACAGATACGCAGTATTTT. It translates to CASTTDGGTDTQYF.

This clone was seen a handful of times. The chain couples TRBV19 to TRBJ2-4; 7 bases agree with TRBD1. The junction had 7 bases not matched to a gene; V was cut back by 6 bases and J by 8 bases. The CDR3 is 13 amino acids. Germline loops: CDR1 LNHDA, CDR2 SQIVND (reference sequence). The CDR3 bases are TGTGCCAGTAGCAGGGACAGCAGCGACATTCAGTACTTC. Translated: CASSRDSSDIQYF.

This CDR3 reads CASSWGRNSPLHF. CDR3 nucleotide sequence: TGTGCCAGCAGTTGGGGCCGAAATTCACCCCTCCACTTT. J is TRBJ1-6 and V is TRBV27; perhaps TRBD1 as D (5 bases). V lost 4 bases and J lost 7, with 8 bases in between. The V gene's germline CDR1 is MNHEY and CDR2 SMNVEV (reference sequence). CDR3 length: 13 amino acids.

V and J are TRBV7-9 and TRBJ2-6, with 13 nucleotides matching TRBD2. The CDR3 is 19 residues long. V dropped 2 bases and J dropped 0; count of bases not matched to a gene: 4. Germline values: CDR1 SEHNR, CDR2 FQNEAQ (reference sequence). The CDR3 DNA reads TGTGCCAGCAGCTTAATCGGGACTAGCGGGACCTCTGGGGCCAACGTCCTGACTTTC. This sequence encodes CASSLIGTSGTSGANVLTF.

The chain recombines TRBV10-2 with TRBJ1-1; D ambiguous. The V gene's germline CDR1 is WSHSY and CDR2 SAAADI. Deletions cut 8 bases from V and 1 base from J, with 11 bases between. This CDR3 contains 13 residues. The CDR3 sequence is CASSGGKNTEAFF. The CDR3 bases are TGCGCCAGCTCGGGCGGGAAGAACACTGAAGCTTTCTTT.

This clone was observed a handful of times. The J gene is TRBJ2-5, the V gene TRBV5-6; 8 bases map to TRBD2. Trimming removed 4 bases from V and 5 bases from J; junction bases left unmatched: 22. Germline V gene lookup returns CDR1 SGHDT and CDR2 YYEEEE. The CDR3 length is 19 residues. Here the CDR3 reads CASSIRREGVAGRTETQYF. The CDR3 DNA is TGTGCCAGCAGCATCCGCCGGGAAGGGGTAGCGGGACGTACGGAGACCCAGTACTTC.

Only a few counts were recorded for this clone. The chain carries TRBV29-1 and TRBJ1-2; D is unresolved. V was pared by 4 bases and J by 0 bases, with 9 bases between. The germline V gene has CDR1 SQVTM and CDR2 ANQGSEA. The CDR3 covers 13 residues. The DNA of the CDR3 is TGCAGCGTTGGAGAAAACACTAACTATGGCTACACCTTC. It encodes CSVGENTNYGYTF.

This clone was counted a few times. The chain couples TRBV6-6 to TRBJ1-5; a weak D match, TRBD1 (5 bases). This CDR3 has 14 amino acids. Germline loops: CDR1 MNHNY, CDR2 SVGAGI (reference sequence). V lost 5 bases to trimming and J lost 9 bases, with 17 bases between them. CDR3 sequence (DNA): TGTGCCAGCAGTGACACAGGACGCGGGGGGCCCCAGCATTTT. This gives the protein CASSDTGRGGPQHF.

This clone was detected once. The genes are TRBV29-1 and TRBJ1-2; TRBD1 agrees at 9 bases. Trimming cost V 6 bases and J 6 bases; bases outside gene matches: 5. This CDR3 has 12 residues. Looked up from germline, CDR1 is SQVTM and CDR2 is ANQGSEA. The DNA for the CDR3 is TGCAGCGTCTGGACAGGGGCAGATGGCTACACCTTC. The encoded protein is CSVWTGADGYTF.

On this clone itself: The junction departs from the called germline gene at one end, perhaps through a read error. This chain's CDR3 is CASSQVLNYDYTF. The CDR3 bases are TGTGCCAGCAGCCAAGTGTTAAACTATGACTACACCTTC. The chain has TRBV14 and TRBJ1-2; no reliable D call. CDR1 is SGHDN and CDR2 is FVKESK in the germline V gene. The CDR3 consists of 13 residues. Complete variable domain (other parts from reference TRBV14 and TRBJ1-2): EAGVTQFPSHSVIEKGQTVTLRCDPISGHDNLYWYRRVMGKEIKFLLHFVKESKQDESGMPNNRFLAERTGGTYSTLKVQPAELEDSGVYFCASSQVLNYDYTFGSGTRLTVV.

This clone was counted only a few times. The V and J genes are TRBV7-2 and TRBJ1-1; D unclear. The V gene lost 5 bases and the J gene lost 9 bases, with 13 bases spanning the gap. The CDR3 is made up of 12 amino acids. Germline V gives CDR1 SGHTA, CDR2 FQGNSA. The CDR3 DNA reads TGTGCCAGCAGCGGGAGGGAGGCCAAAGCTTTCTTT. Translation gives CASSGREAKAFF. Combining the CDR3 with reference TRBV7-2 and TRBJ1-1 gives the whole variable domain GAGVSQSPSNKVTEKGKDVELRCDPISGHTALYWYRQSLGQGLEFLIYFQGNSAPDKSGLPSDRFSAERTGGSVSTLTIQRTQQEDSAVYLCASSGREAKAFFGQGTRLTVV.